The rows below give T cell receptor beta chains drawn from one sample of a study of cytomegalovirus exposure and HLA in healthy donors. The assay was immunoSEQ multiplex PCR, and TCRdb's table has in-frame clones only and misses some. The top ten clones hold about 3% of a sample with about 240,000 clones, approximately 90% of them seen once. Sequencing used PBMCs. The receptors derive from a young man in good health and CMV-seronegative. Both conserved end residues are part of each CDR3. A D gene is named only where the DNA matches it firmly. The size field is filled for only some rows; it gives once, few, many or a size class.

>TRBV6-6|TRBD1|TRBJ2-7|once
TGTGCCAGCAGAAACAAGGGACAGGGGAGTTACGAGCAGTACTTC
CASRNKGQGSYEQYF
>TRBV28|-|TRBJ1-2|once
TGTGCCAGCAGATCTCCAGGGTACACTTATGGCTACACCTTC
CASRSPGYTYGYTF
>TRBV19|TRBD1|TRBJ1-6|few
TGTGCCAGTAGTATTGTGGGACAGCAGAATTCACCCCTCCACTTT
CASSIVGQQNSPLHF
>TRBV29-1|TRBD1|TRBJ1-1|-
TGCAGCGTTGAAGAAAGACAGGGTACAGGCACTGAAGCTTTCTTT
CSVEERQGTGTEAFF
>TRBV7-2|TRBD2|TRBJ2-5|-
TGTGCCAGCAGCTTAGCGTCCCCTAGCGGTCAAGAGACCCAGTACTTC
CASSLASPSGQETQYF
>TRBV5-1|-|TRBJ2-1|-
TGCGCCAGCAGCTTGGGTACTAGGGAGGATGAGCAGTTCTTC
CASSLGTREDEQFF
>TRBV2|-|TRBJ2-7|-
TGTGCCAGCAGAGAGGACACCTACGAGCAGTACTTC
CASREDTYEQYF
>TRBV6-4|TRBD2|TRBJ2-1|-
TGTGCCAGCAGTCTGACTAGCGGGGGGGGCAATGAGCAGTTCTTC
CASSLTSGGGNEQFF
>TRBV10-3|-|TRBJ1-2|-
TGTGCCACTCAGGGCGGGGAGTCCTATGGCTACACCTTC
CATQGGESYGYTF
>TRBV9|-|TRBJ1-6|-
TGTGCCAGCAGCGTAGAGGGAGGTGTGGGGAATTCACCCCTCCACTTT
CASSVEGGVGNSPLHF
>TRBV18|-|TRBJ1-1|-
TGTGCCAGCTCACCGCGTGGGGCGGAAGCTTTCTTT
CASSPRGAEAFF
>TRBV2|TRBD1|TRBJ2-2|-
TGTGCCAGCAGTCCCACAGGGGGAGCGAACACCGGGGAGCTGTTTTTT
CASSPTGGANTGELFF
>TRBV6-5|-|TRBJ1-5|-
TGTGCCAGCAGTTACTCGAGCGGGGGCGGGCAGCCCCAGCATTTT
CASSYSSGGGQPQHF
>TRBV6-5|-|TRBJ2-1|-
TGTGCCAGCAGTCAGGGATATGAGCAGTTCTTC
CASSQGYEQFF
>TRBV6-5|TRBD1|TRBJ2-1|-
TGTGCCAGCAGTTACGGGGCGACAGGGTCGTATGAGCAGTTCTTC
CASSYGATGSYEQFF
>TRBV6-1|TRBD2|TRBJ2-5|-
TGTGCCAGCAGCTCCCGGGACGGGACTAAAAAGACCCAGTACTTC
CASSSRDGTKKTQYF
>TRBV6-4|TRBD2|TRBJ2-3|once
TGTGCCAGCAGTGATACTAGCGGTACAGATACGCAGTATTTT
CASSDTSGTDTQYF
>TRBV4-1|-|TRBJ1-2|-
TGCGCCAGCAGCCAAGATTCCCAGGGGTATGGCTACACCTTC
CASSQDSQGYGYTF